The source of this T cell receptor beta chain is a study of blood T cell repertoires in COVID-19. Per the authors' pipeline: Nucleated cell number was recorded as an estimate derived from reference gene primer amplification. Measured with immunoSEQ multiplex PCR; TCRdb has only the in-frame clones, and not every one. V and J calls plus clone size are reproduced from that table; the DNA served to infer D and trimming. Among some 140,000 clones, approximately 79% were seen once, and the ten largest hold 2% to 2.5%. Participants had their cohort set by participant-reported clinical history. Sequenced: PBMCs or T cells enriched from blood (not recorded which). The sequence came from a man in his forties with acute COVID-19.

The CDR3 region is CAISVGEEYEQYF. The CDR3 DNA reads as TGTGCCATCAGTGTAGGGGAGGAGTACGAGCAGTACTTC. This chain connects TRBV10-3 to TRBJ2-7, with a tentative D call TRBD2 (6 bases). Trimming pared 4 bases from V and 4 bases from J, leaving 11 bases between. This CDR3 contains 13 residues. Germline V lookup: CDR1 ENHRY, CDR2 SYGVKD.